This TCR beta chain derives from a study of CD8 T cells in Susac syndrome (dated by TCRdb to the late 2010s). About the full investigation: Repertoire sequencing was used to test whether CD8+ T cell activation and differentiation in Susac syndrome was antigen driven. The study compared CD8+ T cell repertoire clonality among 12 healthy donors, about 14 Susac syndrome patients and fewer than 19 multiple sclerosis patients. The paper's findings and limits, for the study overall: The TCR sequencing and HLA analysis was acknowledged to have included a relatively small number of individuals.

RNA was extracted with the RNeasy kit and roughly 0.45 to 1 ug was reverse transcribed using random hexamers. The immunoSEQ multiplex PCR assay, which covers 54 Vbeta and 13 Jbeta segments, was used to amplify TCR beta CDR3 regions. PCR amplification bias was corrected using a synthetic template baseline for primer optimization and computational correction. As for the original processing: Reads were annotated to V, D and J genes per IMGT and analyzed with immunoSEQ Analyzer, keeping only productive sequences. Clonality was computed as one minus Shannon entropy normalized by log2 of the number of productive unique sequences. Public and private clones were assessed among the 100 most prevalent clones of each patient and control. Clones were defined as Susac-specific if absent from the healthy and MS cohorts, from around 1,000 published viral clones and from other ImmuneACCESS disease sequences. TCRdb reran the public reads through fastp at Q25 and MiXCR, keeping productive beta chains. Each entry merges the rows of one CDR3 protein and shows their most common DNA and genes. These V and J calls rely on TCRdb rather than the paper's analysis. This sample is represented by some 260,000 distinct CDR3 sequences; 85% of them were singletons. Around 0.12% of the sample is in the top ten clones.

This clonotype was seen just once. The specificity of this receptor is unknown. Base-call qualities are not available, and no considerably larger clone is one nucleotide away. One read represents weak support. Peripheral blood CD8+ and CD4+ T cells from healthy donors, Susac syndrome patients and multiple sclerosis patients were profiled using high-throughput TCR beta sequencing. Treatment-naive patients with stable or active relapsing-remitting disease fulfilling revised McDonald criteria were used as multiple sclerosis controls. Bulk CD8+ and CD4+ T cells were purified magnetically by negative isolation, whereas CD8+ TEMRA cells were enriched by FACS. Blood was collected in EDTA tubes and processed within 24 hours, with PBMCs isolated through density gradient centrifugation. PBMCs intended for TCR sequencing were frozen in liquid nitrogen and were later thawed in a 37 degrees C water bath. A purity of at least 90% was achieved for sorted or isolated CD4+, CD8+ and CD8+ TEMRA cells.

The TCR comes from a human donor with multiple sclerosis. Sequencing was performed on CD8+ T cells from PBMCs.

The encoded CDR3 is CSARDNVYWDTEAFF. The DNA sequence is given as TGCAGTGCTAGAGATAACGTTTACTGGGACACTGAAGCTTTCTTT. Here the chain combines TRBV20-1 and TRBJ1-1; a confident D gene designation cannot be given. Per the germline V gene (reference sequence), DFQATT is the CDR1 and SNEGSKA is the CDR2. From its cysteine to its phenylalanine, the CDR3 spans 15 amino acids. This entry keeps only the CDR3 DNA: 45 bases, framed from base 1. A distance of 14 bases separates the germline ends of V and J, which lose 0 bases and 3 bases respectively.